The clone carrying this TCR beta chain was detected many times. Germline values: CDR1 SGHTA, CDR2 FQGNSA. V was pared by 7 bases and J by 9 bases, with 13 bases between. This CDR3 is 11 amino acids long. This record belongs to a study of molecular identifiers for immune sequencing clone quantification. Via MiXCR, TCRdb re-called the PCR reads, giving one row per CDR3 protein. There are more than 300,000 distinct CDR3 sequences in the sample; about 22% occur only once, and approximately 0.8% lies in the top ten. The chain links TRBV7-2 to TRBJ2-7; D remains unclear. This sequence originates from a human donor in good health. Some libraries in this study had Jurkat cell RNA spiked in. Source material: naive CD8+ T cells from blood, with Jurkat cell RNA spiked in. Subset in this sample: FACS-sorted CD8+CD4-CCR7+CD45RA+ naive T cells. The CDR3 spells CASTSSLGQYF. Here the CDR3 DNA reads TGTGCCAGCACCTCAAGTTTGGGGCAGTACTTC.